This T cell receptor beta chain was observed in a study of blood T cell repertoires in COVID-19. Sequencing used immunoSEQ multiplex PCR; TCRdb keeps in-frame clones, though not all of them. The profile covers some 400,000 clones, with about 90% appearing a single time and under 3% taken by the ten largest. This clone was observed a few times. The CDR3 contains 17 residues. Deletions cut 1 base from V and 0 bases from J, with 12 bases between. Looked up from germline, CDR1 is LNHNV and CDR2 is YYDKDF (reference sequence). The sequence derives from a woman aged 55-69 years with COVID-19, enrolled during active disease. J is TRBJ1-4 and V is TRBV15, with D hard to call. Sequenced material: peripheral blood. In DNA, the CDR3 is TGTGCCACCAGCAGAGGAAGGATCCTAGCAACTAATGAAAAACTGTTTTTT. Its translation is CATSRGRILATNEKLFF.